The rows below give T cell receptor beta chains drawn from one sample of a study of neoadjuvant nivolumab and ipilimumab in lung cancer. Here immunoSEQ multiplex PCR was the method, and the copy in TCRdb shows in-frame clones only, minus some. The sample has fewer than 40,000 clones, nearly 90% seen once. Sequenced material: peripheral blood, taken before neoadjuvant nivolumab, alone or with ipilimumab. The source is an adult with non-small cell lung cancer. CDR3s include the opening cysteine and the closing phenylalanine or tryptophan. A D gene is named only where the DNA matches it firmly. A row's size may be missing; if present it is once, few, many or a size class.

J | size | D | V | CDR3 | DNA
TRBJ2-7 | - | - | TRBV30 | CAWSKNRGEREYF | TGTGCCTGGAGTAAAAATAGGGGTGAGAGGGAGTACTTC
TRBJ2-3 | - | TRBD2 | TRBV9 | CASSDKLADSTDTQYF | TGTGCCAGCAGCGATAAACTAGCGGACTCTACAGATACGCAGTATTTT
TRBJ2-7 | - | TRBD1 | TRBV7-6 | CASSPTSAGTAYEQYF | TGTGCCAGCAGCCCCACGTCTGCTGGGACAGCCTACGAGCAGTACTTC
TRBJ2-5 | - | TRBD1 | TRBV5-1 | CASSPGQGMETQYF | TGCGCCAGCAGCCCCGGACAGGGGATGGAGACCCAGTACTTC
TRBJ2-7 | - | TRBD1 | TRBV28 | CASSPQDRDAEQYF | TGTGCCAGCAGTCCACAGGACAGGGACGCCGAGCAGTACTTC
TRBJ1-5 | - | - | TRBV7-2 | CASSLAGGVSNQPQHF | TGTGCCAGCAGCTTAGCGGGGGGGGTGAGCAATCAGCCCCAGCATTTT
TRBJ1-2 | - | - | TRBV11-2 | CASSHWGVLNYGYTF | TGTGCCAGCAGCCATTGGGGGGTCCTTAACTATGGCTACACCTTC
TRBJ2-7 | once | - | TRBV14 | CASSLLAEHTYEQYF | TGTGCCAGCAGCCTCTTAGCGGAGCACACCTACGAGCAGTACTTC
TRBJ2-5 | - | TRBD2 | TRBV29-1 | CSAAIGTSGIRETQYF | TGCAGCGCTGCAATTGGGACTAGCGGGATCAGGGAGACCCAGTACTTC
TRBJ1-2 | few | - | TRBV6-1 | CASSESDYGYTF | TGTGCCAGCAGTGAATCGGACTATGGCTACACCTTC
TRBJ2-2 | once | - | TRBV6-4 | CASSVEASHTGELFF | TGTGCCAGCAGTGTTGAAGCGAGTCACACCGGGGAGCTGTTTTTT
TRBJ2-5 | - | - | TRBV7-2 | CASSRSLQETQYF | TGTGCCAGCAGCCGTTCTCTACAAGAGACCCAGTACTTC
TRBJ1-4 | - | - | TRBV29-1 | CSVEDRWGEKLFF | TGCAGCGTTGAAGACAGGTGGGGTGAAAAACTGTTTTTT
TRBJ2-1 | - | - | TRBV27 | CASSFRGGFNEQFF | TGTGCCAGCAGTTTCCGGGGTGGCTTCAATGAGCAGTTCTTC
TRBJ2-2 | - | TRBD1 | TRBV30 | CAWIMKQGAYTGELFF | TGTGCCTGGATTATGAAGCAGGGGGCATACACCGGGGAGCTGTTTTTT
TRBJ1-2 | - | - | TRBV25-1 | CASSGRGSYGYTF | TGTGCCAGCAGTGGGAGGGGCTCCTATGGCTACACCTTC
TRBJ2-7 | - | TRBD1 | TRBV5-1 | CASSLGPGTGGYEQYF | TGCGCCAGCAGCTTGGGGCCGGGGACAGGGGGCTACGAGCAGTACTTC
TRBJ1-1 | - | - | TRBV7-9 | CASSYYRERSTEAFF | TGTGCCAGCAGCTACTACAGGGAGCGAAGCACTGAAGCTTTCTTT